The clone carrying this TCR beta chain was recorded only once. Per the original methods: Estimation of nucleated cell counts was performed using reference gene primer amplification. The assay was immunoSEQ multiplex PCR, and TCRdb's table has in-frame clones only and misses some. V and J calls and clone size are as listed in that table; D and trimming were resolved from the DNA. Of approximately 260,000 clones in the sample, roughly nine tenths were seen once. Germline V gene data show CDR1 as KGHDR and CDR2 as SFDVKD. This CDR3 comprises 15 residues. The V gene lost 0 bases and the J gene lost 2 bases, with 7 bases spanning the gap. The sample is drawn from a study of blood T cell repertoires in COVID-19. The overall study: T cells, B-cell-depleted T cells, or PBMCs provided the cDNA or gDNA that served as material.

The chain couples TRBV24-1 to TRBJ2-1, with TRBD1 as a possible D gene (6 bases). What was sequenced was peripheral blood. This TCR derives from a young man with active or convalescent COVID-19. CDR3 region: CATSDLQGPYNEQFF. CDR3 sequence (DNA): TGTGCCACCAGTGATTTGCAGGGGCCCTACAATGAGCAGTTCTTC.